The sequence of this T cell receptor beta chain was determined in a study of shared clonotypes between healthy human individuals (dated by TCRdb to the early 2020s). Background for the entire study: The cohort included a few men and two women between 18 and 49 years of age. To increase sequencing depth and limit assay-specific biases, TCR repertoire library preparation and sequencing were carried out by different laboratories using diverse techniques. Per donor, three plates each were used for CD4 naive and CD4 memory, two for CD8 naive, and one for CD8 memory. Each donor's leukapheresis produced roughly between roughly 0.85 and 10 billion PBMCs. To estimate repertoire size and how much clonotypes are shared between individuals, the study performed deep sequencing of blood TCR repertoires from five healthy adults. What the authors observed across the whole study: Sampling was limited to blood, and TCR repertoires in tissue likely differ from TCR repertoires in blood. Compared with non-shared clonotypes, clonotypes shared by all four sorted-subset donors had higher generation probabilities. When a handful of donors were compared, the shared fraction of clonotypes was 5% to 6.5% for naive CD4, roughly 3.4% for naive CD8, roughly 2.5% for memory CD4, and 0.4% for memory CD8. Naive subsets generally had larger estimated clonotype richness than memory subsets did. Based on pairwise subsampling, the degree of clonotype sharing among donors was expected to be affected by sequencing depth. Because the study included only a small number of donors, the genetic and exposure-history diversity represented was limited. Rarefaction of sorted-subset datasets indicated incomplete sequencing despite the large sequencing depth.

For the CD8 naive samples, CD45RO-negative cells were positively selected for CCR7, yielding a CD45RA+CCR7+ population from which TemRA cells were excluded. Donors were healthy HIV-negative adults with no recently reported acute infections or vaccinations. Every donor was a Caucasian adult living in Nashville, Tennessee, USA. Blood was obtained by leukapheresis, after which PBMCs were separated by Ficoll-Histopaque density gradient centrifugation and cryopreserved in liquid nitrogen vapor phase. Analytical flow cytometry was used to check the purity and quantity of every magnetically sorted T cell population. Each sorted fraction had its genomic DNA isolated and then quantified by UV absorbance on a Nanodrop 2000c. As encoded in the germline V gene, CDR1 is SGDLS while CDR2 is YYNGEE. V trim: 2 bases; J trim: 2 bases; unmatched bases: 3. The CDR3 holds 14 amino acids from the cysteine to the phenylalanine. Only CDR3 DNA remains: 42 bases, in frame from the first base.

Using the deep immunoSEQ assay, TCR CDR3 regions were amplified from genomic DNA by multiplex PCR. Extracted genomic DNA from each cell subset was spread evenly across all wells of several immunoSEQ 96-well plates, with each plate serving as a replicate. For sorted subsets, approximately 210 ng of genomic DNA, equivalent to roughly 30,000 T cell genomes, went into each replicate PCR. Purified libraries were quantified with a Qubit 3.0 fluorometer, sized on a Bioanalyzer 2100, and re-quantified with the KAPA Library Quantification kit. Each immunoSEQ 96-well plate was sequenced on its own single-read 150-cycle Illumina NextSeq 550 flow cell. The original pipeline was this. The immunoSEQ output contained only junctional sequences without quality scores, so filtering could not match that applied to full-length reads. To assign V/J genes and CDR3, sequences were annotated against IMGT germline references using PyIR, a Python wrapper for IgBLAST v1.9. Reads with weak V/J assignments (E-value above 1e-6), missing CDR3, stop codons, out-of-frame junctions, or ambiguous translated residues were removed. V3J clonotypes were defined as sequences sharing an identical inferred V gene, J gene, and CDR3 amino acid sequence. Percentage overlap between repertoires was computed as shared unique clonotypes divided by the size of the smaller repertoire. Three approaches were used to assess repertoire richness: RTK rarefaction, the Chao1 estimator, and Recon v2.1 estimates of unobserved clonotypes. For all TCRbeta clonotypes obtained by the gDNA method from a handful of donors, generation probabilities were computed with OLGA. TCRdb took over this immuneACCESS table, retaining in-frame rearrangements with V and J assigned. Such tables are incomplete; in checked studies, under half of the missing clones stem from an unresolved V gene, and the remainder is unexplained. V, J and clone size derive from that table, while D and trimming were established from the DNA sequence. The sample profile shows over 750,000 clones; roughly 96% of them were found once. Of the sample, under 0.3% is held by the ten largest clones.

With respect to this clone: Its target antigen remains unknown. The sample holds no much larger clone one base away, and base qualities are not on file. Additional DNA sequences in this sample encode the identical CDR3.

The V and J genes are TRBV9 and TRBJ2-7, with 8 bases matching TRBD2. The clonotype originates from a man aged 30 to 45 in good health. The source material was naive CD8+ T cells sorted from blood. The cell subset or site label for this specimen denotes: CD45RA+CCR7+. CDR3 loop: CASSVGGGTYEQYF. The DNA sequence follows: TGTGCCAGCAGCGTCGGGGGGGGAACCTACGAGCAGTACTTC.